This paragraph reports one T cell receptor (beta chain). The count of this clonotype is one. Its antigen target is currently unknown. No per-base quality is available; no much larger clone lies one base away. The record originates from a study of blood T cells in healthy people across ages (dated by TCRdb to the mid-2010s). A note on the overall study: In model experiments, template switching captured roughly one uniquely barcoded TCR beta cDNA molecule for every two T cells. Age-related changes in TCR beta repertoire diversity were measured in the study by deep sequencing normalized with unique cDNA molecular identifiers. The donors were split into four age groups: young (average around 17 years), middle-aged (39), aged (about 62) and long-lived (over 75). To avoid experimental bias, donors of different ages were spread randomly across the sequencing lanes. For two donors (one aged 18 to 29 and one aged 80 or older), the study analyzed two additional independent replicas of 1 million unique cDNA reads from the same blood draw. Broad study findings and their caveats: Estimates of total diversity based on one million sequenced T cells were regarded as lower bounds and as underestimates. The CMV infection status of donors was not known, potentially confounding age-related changes in expanded clonotypes. Observed TCR beta diversity per million T cells fell roughly linearly with age, and a significant reduction was already apparent by age around 40. Because profiling used bulk unsorted PBMCs, naive and antigen-experienced compartments could not be compared conclusively. Compared with the aged group, the long-lived group had more naive CD4+ T cells, fewer expanded clones and increased TCR diversity, a pattern suggesting age selection. A strong correlation was found between observed TCR beta diversity and the percentage of naive T cells measured by flow cytometry.

The germline V gene (reference sequence) provides CDR1 SEHNR and CDR2 FQNEAQ. V has 2 bases trimmed and J has 0 bases trimmed; junction bases matching no gene number 5. Measured from the cysteine to the phenylalanine, the CDR3 is 16 residues long. The DNA shown is the 48-base CDR3, in frame from base 1. Donors were 35 to 40 systemically healthy Caucasian individuals from Russia aged 6 to 90 years. Around 10 milliliters of peripheral blood were collected from each donor into EDTA-treated Vacutainer tubes. Ficoll-Paque density-gradient centrifugation was used to isolate PBMCs, with at least 6.5 million obtained per sample. Trizol reagent was used to extract total RNA from the PBMCs, yielding at least 6 micrograms per sample. For every donor, an aliquot of PBMCs went through flow cytometry to measure the percentages of naive CD45RAhigh/CD27high T cells. Libraries were constructed by 5' RACE. TCRdb names Illumina HiSeq 2500 as the instrument used. A second 7 to 11 cycle PCR used a sample-barcoded 5' primer and a J-beta primer mix. Each TCR beta cDNA molecule received a unique molecular identifier from a template-switch 5' adaptor carrying 12 random nucleotides. Each sample yielded at least 2.5 million CDR3-containing paired-end reads. First-strand cDNA was synthesized from all RNA with the Mint cDNA synthesis kit, primed by a TRBC-specific oligonucleotide. Following uracil-DNA glycosylase treatment, a first 18-cycle PCR with universal primers M1SS and BC2_uni_R was performed on all cDNA. In the paper's pipeline: For normalization, 1 million high-quality reads, each with a distinct molecular identifier, were randomly selected from each sample. Instead of being binned into consensus sequences, reads that shared molecular identifiers were thrown out. MiTCR, set to a Q25 quality threshold and the strictest error-elimination algorithm, was used for CDR3 identification, clonotype clustering and error correction. A nonparametric unseen species model with Euler transformation was used to estimate a lower bound on total TCR beta diversity. Clones were called with MiXCR by TCRdb after fastp trimmed the public reads at Q25, and only in-frame beta chains were retained. Rows with a matching CDR3 protein are joined into one entry that keeps the most common DNA and genes. The V and J calls, along with clone size, are taken from TCRdb and not from the paper's own processing. The table for this sample lists just over 800,000 distinct CDR3 sequences; 62% of them were counted only once. 28% of the sample is held by the ten biggest clonotypes.

The TCR originated in a man in his thirties or forties in good health. Specimen: blood. The chain couples TRBV7-9 to TRBJ2-3, with 7 bases matching TRBD2. Here the CDR3 is given as CASSLRAGESTDTQYF. The DNA reads TGTGCCAGCAGCTTACGCGCGGGGGAGAGCACAGATACGCAGTATTTT.